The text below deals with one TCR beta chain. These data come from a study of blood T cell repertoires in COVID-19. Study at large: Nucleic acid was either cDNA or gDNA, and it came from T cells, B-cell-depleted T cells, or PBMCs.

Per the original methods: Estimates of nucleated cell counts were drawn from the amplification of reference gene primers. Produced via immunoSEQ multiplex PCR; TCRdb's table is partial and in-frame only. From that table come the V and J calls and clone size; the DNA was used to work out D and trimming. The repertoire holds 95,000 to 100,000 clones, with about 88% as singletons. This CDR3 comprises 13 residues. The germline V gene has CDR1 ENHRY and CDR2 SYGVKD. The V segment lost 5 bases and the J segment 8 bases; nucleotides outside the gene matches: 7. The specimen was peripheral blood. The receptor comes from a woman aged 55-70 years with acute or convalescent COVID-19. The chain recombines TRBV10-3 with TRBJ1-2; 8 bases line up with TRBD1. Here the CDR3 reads CAISPGQEGGYTF. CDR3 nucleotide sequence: TGTGCCATCAGTCCGGGACAGGAGGGGGGCTACACCTTC.